This passage covers 21 T cell receptor beta chains from one sample sequenced in a study of CXCR3-negative and CXCR3-positive naive CD8 T cells. TRB cDNA libraries were made by UMI-labeled 5' RACE. TCRdb re-called the 5' RACE reads; one entry per CDR3 protein, DNA not given. The data show about 5,900 distinct CDR3 sequences, and the top ten clones hold around 1.3%. Sequenced material: naive CXCR3- CD8+ T cells from blood. The sample's subset: CD45RO-CCR7+CD27+CD95- naive CD8+ T cells lacking CXCR3 (TNR3-). The receptor set was obtained from a human donor in good health. Some clones in this sample may be carry-over from other donors' samples.

The genes are TRBV11-2 and TRBJ2-1; absent DNA, TCRdb's TRBD2 call cannot be checked. The CDR3 totals 16 residues. Germline loops: CDR1 SGHAT, CDR2 FQNNGV. The CDR3 sequence is CASSLPLDLSYNEQFF.

V and J are TRBV5-4 and TRBJ1-1. This CDR3 has 13 residues. Germline-derived CDR1 and CDR2 are SGHNT and YYREEE (reference sequence). CDR3 protein: CASSLWRDTEAFF.

This chain connects TRBV14 to TRBJ2-1; TCRdb outputs TRBD1, but without DNA this stays unchecked. This CDR3 has 13 amino acids. The germline CDR1 and CDR2 sequences are SGHDN and FVKESK. The CDR3 here is CASSQSRGNEQFF.

The V gene is TRBV9, the J gene TRBJ2-2. In germline, CDR1 is SGDLS, CDR2 YYNGEE. The length of the CDR3 is 13 residues. CDR3 in amino acids: CASSERVTGELFF.

This rearrangement joins TRBV29-1 to TRBJ2-7; with no DNA, the TCRdb D assignment of TRBD2 cannot be verified. CDR3 length: 12 amino acids. Germline-derived CDR1 and CDR2 are SQVTM and ANQGSEA. This CDR3 is CSVVQAGYEQYF.

V and J are TRBV6-4 and TRBJ2-2; checking the TCRdb D call of TRBD2 is not possible without DNA. The CDR3 has 16 amino acids. Looked up from germline, CDR1 is MRHNA and CDR2 is SNTAGT. CDR3 loop: CASSPGLADNTGELFF.

The chain employs TRBV29-1 and TRBJ2-5. From germline, CDR1 is SQVTM and CDR2 ANQGSEA. This CDR3 is 13 amino acids long. CDR3 amino acids: CSVYGLGSETQYF.

This clonotype counts as medium-sized by frequency. CDR3 sequence: CSVDRGDTEAFF. This rearrangement joins TRBV29-1 to TRBJ1-1; without DNA, the TCRdb call of TRBD1 cannot be checked. The CDR3 has 12 residues. Germline values: CDR1 SQVTM, CDR2 ANQGSEA.

V gene TRBV7-6 combines with J gene TRBJ2-1; TCRdb proposes TRBD2, but this gene call is untestable without DNA. CDR3 length: 15 residues. Germline CDR1 and CDR2: SGHVS and FNYEAQ. This CDR3 reads CASSPGLAAYNEQFF.

This clonotype ranks as medium-sized in terms of frequency. J is TRBJ1-4 and V is TRBV4-2. From germline, CDR1 is LGHNA and CDR2 YNFKEQ. This CDR3 is built from 14 residues. The CDR3 region is CASSQESGNEKLFF.

By frequency, this clonotype registers medium-sized. The rearrangement joins TRBV21-1 to TRBJ2-2; checking the TCRdb D call of TRBD2 is not possible without DNA. TRBV21-1 is a documented pseudogene. The CDR3 loop spans 18 amino acids. The CDR3: CASSKWRAGGANTGELFF.

The chain carries TRBV3-1 and TRBJ2-7; checking the TCRdb D call of TRBD2 is not possible without DNA. Germline assignment: CDR1 LGHDT and CDR2 YNNKEL (reference sequence). This CDR3 spans 13 amino acids. The CDR3 reads CASRASVSYEQYF.

The chain has TRBV7-3 and TRBJ1-4. The CDR3 covers 13 residues. Germline V gene data show CDR1 as SGHTA and CDR2 as FQGTGA. The CDR3 here is CASSLGPNEKLFF.

In terms of frequency, this clonotype is medium-sized. The genes are TRBV29-1 and TRBJ2-3; the TCRdb call, TRBD1, lacks DNA for checking. The germline gives CDR1 SQVTM, CDR2 ANQGSEA. The CDR3 has 14 residues. This chain's CDR3 is CSAFPGLATDTQYF.

J is TRBJ2-5 and V is TRBV27; TCRdb's assignment of TRBD2 cannot be checked, as there is no DNA. The CDR3 spans 15 residues. In germline, CDR1 is MNHEY, CDR2 SMNVEV (reference sequence). CDR3 sequence reads: CASSLGRGRQETQYF.

This clonotype is medium-sized by frequency. The chain links TRBV29-1 to TRBJ2-7; TCRdb proposes TRBD1, but this gene call is untestable without DNA. The CDR3 contains 13 residues. The germline gives CDR1 SQVTM, CDR2 ANQGSEA. The CDR3 protein is CSVVGTGGLDQYF.

This clonotype is medium-sized (0.01 to 0.1%) by frequency. The rearrangement uses TRBV6-6 and TRBJ2-7; TCRdb's D gene call, TRBD1, goes unchecked for lack of DNA. This CDR3 spans 13 amino acids. The V gene's germline CDR1 is MNHNY and CDR2 SVGAGI (reference sequence). The CDR3: CASTQWGHYEQYF.

By frequency, this clonotype is medium-sized. The rearrangement links TRBV29-1 to TRBJ2-7; TCRdb's D call, TRBD2, is unchecked because there is no DNA. The CDR3 is 12 amino acids. Germline V gene lookup returns CDR1 SQVTM and CDR2 ANQGSEA. The CDR3 sequence is CSVRASWDEQYF.

V usage is TRBV4-1 and J usage is TRBJ1-5. There are 15 residues in the CDR3. Germline V gene data show CDR1 as MGHRA and CDR2 as YSYEKL. This CDR3 reads CASSQVVAGNQPQHF.

The V and J genes are TRBV29-1 and TRBJ2-2; no DNA is available, so the TRBD1 call from TCRdb remains unchecked. Germline V CDR1 and CDR2: SQVTM, ANQGSEA. CDR3 size: 14 residues. The CDR3 sequence is CSVASGPITGELFF.

This clonotype is called medium-sized (0.01 to 0.1%) based on its frequency. The chain has TRBV28 and TRBJ2-1; lacking DNA, the TRBD1 call made by TCRdb goes unchecked. Germline V CDR1 and CDR2: MDHEN, SYDVKM. The CDR3 spans 14 residues. The CDR3 sequence is CASSWDNYYNEQFF.